A selection of T cell receptor beta chains follows, all from one sample in a study of OX40 agonist ivuxolimab in advanced cancers. Some clones are missing from TCRdb's copy, which holds only in-frame ones; the method was immunoSEQ multiplex PCR. This sample carries tens of thousands of clones, about 84% of them seen once, and the ten largest clones take under 13%. The sample in question was CD4+ or CD8+ T cells sorted from blood, obtained in a trial of the OX40 agonist ivuxolimab. Receptors originate from an adult with an advanced solid tumor such as melanoma, head and neck, liver or kidney cancer. Each CDR3 is given with its conserved first and last residue. Fields, in order: clone size, D gene, J gene, V gene, CDR3 protein, CDR3 DNA. D genes are given only for firm matches. Clone size is shown for a subset of rows, as once, few, many or a class of expanded clone.

clone_size: -
d_call: -
j_call: TRBJ1-1
v_call: TRBV7-9
cdr3_aa: CASSPGQSWNTEAFF
cdr3_nt: TGTGCCAGCAGCCCCGGACAGAGTTGGAACACTGAAGCTTTCTTT

clone_size: -
d_call: -
j_call: TRBJ1-1
v_call: TRBV5-1
cdr3_aa: CASSDLDSDTEAFF
cdr3_nt: TGCGCCAGCTCTGACCTGGACAGTGACACTGAAGCTTTCTTT

clone_size: -
d_call: -
j_call: TRBJ1-2
v_call: TRBV7-9
cdr3_aa: CASTRGTTDGYTF
cdr3_nt: TGTGCCAGCACCCGGGGTACGACGGATGGCTACACCTTC

clone_size: -
d_call: -
j_call: TRBJ2-2
v_call: TRBV18
cdr3_aa: CASSPLQGWATGELFF
cdr3_nt: TGTGCCAGCTCACCACTCCAGGGTTGGGCCACCGGGGAGCTGTTTTTT

clone_size: -
d_call: TRBD1
j_call: TRBJ2-1
v_call: TRBV4-2
cdr3_aa: CASSRGQGAGNEQFF
cdr3_nt: TGTGCCAGCAGCAGAGGACAGGGGGCGGGCAATGAGCAGTTCTTC

clone_size: -
d_call: -
j_call: TRBJ2-3
v_call: TRBV5-1
cdr3_aa: CASRRGLTTTDTQYF
cdr3_nt: TGCGCCAGCCGACGCGGGCTGACTACCACAGATACGCAGTATTTT

clone_size: -
d_call: TRBD1
j_call: TRBJ2-7
v_call: TRBV5-1
cdr3_aa: CASSFGGTGAVEQYF
cdr3_nt: TGCGCCAGCAGCTTTGGGGGGACAGGGGCAGTCGAGCAGTACTTC

clone_size: few
d_call: TRBD1
j_call: TRBJ2-1
v_call: TRBV6-1
cdr3_aa: CASSRTGLVNEQFF
cdr3_nt: TGTGCCAGCAGCCGGACAGGGCTGGTCAATGAGCAGTTCTTC

clone_size: -
d_call: -
j_call: TRBJ2-2
v_call: TRBV6-5
cdr3_aa: CASSPNTGELFF
cdr3_nt: TGTGCCAGCAGCCCTAACACCGGGGAGCTGTTTTTT

clone_size: -
d_call: -
j_call: TRBJ1-2
v_call: TRBV7-9
cdr3_aa: CASSPGATDRYGYTF
cdr3_nt: TGTGCCAGCAGCCCTGGGGCCACAGATCGCTATGGCTACACCTTC

clone_size: medium-sized
d_call: TRBD1
j_call: TRBJ1-1
v_call: TRBV11-1
cdr3_aa: CASSWDRGGTEAFF
cdr3_nt: TGTGCCAGCAGCTGGGACAGGGGAGGCACTGAAGCTTTCTTT

clone_size: once
d_call: TRBD1
j_call: TRBJ1-4
v_call: TRBV5-8
cdr3_aa: CASSLFSSTGFREKLFF
cdr3_nt: TGTGCCAGCAGCTTGTTTTCGTCGACAGGGTTTCGTGAAAAACTGTTTTTT

clone_size: -
d_call: TRBD1
j_call: TRBJ1-4
v_call: TRBV2
cdr3_aa: CASSYTGAGDEKLFF
cdr3_nt: TGTGCCAGCAGTTACACAGGGGCGGGGGATGAAAAACTGTTTTTT

clone_size: -
d_call: TRBD1
j_call: TRBJ1-2
v_call: TRBV28
cdr3_aa: CATSSGGRGYTF
cdr3_nt: TGTGCCACCTCATCAGGGGGCAGAGGCTACACCTTC

clone_size: -
d_call: TRBD1
j_call: TRBJ2-3
v_call: TRBV7-3
cdr3_aa: CASSSSGTGSTDTQYF
cdr3_nt: TGTGCCAGCAGCAGTTCCGGGACAGGGTCCACAGATACGCAGTATTTT

clone_size: once
d_call: TRBD2
j_call: TRBJ2-3
v_call: TRBV7-7
cdr3_aa: CASSPLTSGYTDTQYF
cdr3_nt: TGTGCCAGCAGCCCCCTGACTAGCGGCTACACAGATACGCAGTATTTT

clone_size: -
d_call: TRBD1
j_call: TRBJ1-3
v_call: TRBV7-9
cdr3_aa: CASSSPDRGGGNTIYF
cdr3_nt: TGTGCCAGCAGCTCACCCGACAGGGGAGGTGGAAACACCATATATTTT

clone_size: -
d_call: TRBD1
j_call: TRBJ2-5
v_call: TRBV7-9
cdr3_aa: CASSLRQDRGHLETQYF
cdr3_nt: TGTGCCAGCAGCTTAAGACAGGACAGGGGCCATTTAGAGACCCAGTACTTC